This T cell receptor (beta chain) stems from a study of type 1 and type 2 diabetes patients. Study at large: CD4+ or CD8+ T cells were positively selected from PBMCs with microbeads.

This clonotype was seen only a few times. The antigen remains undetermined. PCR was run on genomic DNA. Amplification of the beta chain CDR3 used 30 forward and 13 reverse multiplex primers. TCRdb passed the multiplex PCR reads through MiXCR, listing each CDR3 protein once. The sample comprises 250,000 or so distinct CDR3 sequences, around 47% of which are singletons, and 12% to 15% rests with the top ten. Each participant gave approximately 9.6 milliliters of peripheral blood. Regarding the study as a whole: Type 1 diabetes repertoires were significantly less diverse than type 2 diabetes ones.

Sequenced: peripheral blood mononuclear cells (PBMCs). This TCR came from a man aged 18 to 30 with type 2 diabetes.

As DNA, the CDR3 is TGTGCCAGCAGTGAGTCACGGATTAACACTGAAGCTTTCTTT. Translating gives CASSESRINTEAFF. This chain uses TRBV6-1 with TRBJ1-1; no firm D call. Germline V gives CDR1 MNHNS, CDR2 SASEGT. The CDR3 is made up of 14 amino acids. V shed 3 bases and J shed 2 bases, with 10 bases lying between them.